Following are 30 T cell receptor beta chains from one sample sequenced in a study of blood T cell repertoires in COVID-19. The table came from immunoSEQ multiplex PCR; TCRdb's copy has only in-frame clones and leaves some out. The data show roughly 170,000 clones, around 82% seen once. The source material was PBMCs or T cells enriched from blood (not recorded which). The receptors stem from a man in his 60s who had recovered from COVID-19.

There are a few counts of this clone. This chain connects TRBV18 to TRBJ1-1; unclear D gene. V shed 1 base and J shed 0 bases, with 15 bases lying between them. Looked up from germline, CDR1 is KGHSH and CDR2 is LQKENI. The length of the CDR3 is 17 residues. The CDR3 region has the DNA TGTGCCAGCTCACCACGAGTCCATACAGTGCTGAACACTGAAGCTTTCTTT. It yields the protein CASSPRVHTVLNTEAFF.

J is TRBJ2-1 and V is TRBV9, with no clear D. Germline CDR1 and CDR2: SGDLS and YYNGEE. The CDR3 is made up of 13 amino acids. V was cut by 2 bases and J by 0 bases, with 3 bases left in between. The CDR3 DNA reads TGTGCCAGCAGCGTGGCCTCCTACAATGAGCAGTTCTTC. Its translation is CASSVASYNEQFF.

The chain couples TRBV5-5 to TRBJ2-2, with D possibly matching TRBD1 (5 bases). Germline CDR1 reads SGHKS; CDR2 reads YYEKEE (reference sequence). The CDR3 totals 16 residues. V lost 1 base and J 0 bases, leaving 10 bases between the germline ends. CDR3 amino acids: CASSLRGRANTGELFF. As DNA, the CDR3 is TGTGCCAGCAGCTTGAGAGGCAGGGCGAACACCGGGGAGCTGTTTTTT.

V and J are TRBV9 and TRBJ1-1; a possible D gene is TRBD1 (6 bases). Trimming took off 4 bases at V and 0 bases at J, with 10 bases between the two ends. The CDR3 consists of 14 residues. Germline V gene data show CDR1 as SGDLS and CDR2 as YYNGEE. CDR3 in DNA: TGTGCCAGCAGCTTTGGACAGTTGAACACTGAAGCTTTCTTT. Protein sequence: CASSFGQLNTEAFF.

The chain has TRBV2 and TRBJ2-5, with 9 bases aligning to TRBD1. The V gene end was trimmed by 7 bases and the J gene end by 5 bases; junction bases not matched to a gene: 5. CDR1 is SNHLY and CDR2 is FYNNEI in the germline V gene. This CDR3 has 13 residues. CDR3 bases: TGTGCCAGCAAGGACAGGGGTTGGGAGACCCAGTACTTC. This gives the protein CASKDRGWETQYF.

This clone was found a few times. The rearrangement uses TRBV2 and TRBJ2-2, with D maybe TRBD1 (6 bases). V dropped 5 bases and J dropped 2 bases, with 12 bases sitting between them. This CDR3 contains 15 residues. The germline V gene encodes CDR1 SNHLY and CDR2 FYNNEI. The CDR3 DNA reads TGTGCCAGCAGTACTCCGGGACATAACACCGGGGAGCTGTTTTTT. Residues: CASSTPGHNTGELFF.

The genes are TRBV6-1 and TRBJ1-6, with D perhaps TRBD1 (5 bases). Trimming removed 3 bases from V and 7 bases from J, with 16 bases in between. CDR3 length equals 16 residues. In germline, CDR1 is MNHNS, CDR2 SASEGT. The DNA of the CDR3 is TGTGCCAGCAGTGACGAAGTGGGGGGTAGGAATTCACCCCTCCACTTT. It codes for CASSDEVGGRNSPLHF.

The rearrangement uses TRBV4-2 and TRBJ1-5, with D uncertain. The CDR3 has 13 amino acids. V gave up 0 bases and J gave up 7 bases, with 7 bases separating them. Germline V gene lookup returns CDR1 LGHNA and CDR2 YNFKEQ. CDR3 loop: CASSQDREQPQHF. CDR3 DNA: TGTGCCAGCAGCCAAGATCGAGAGCAGCCCCAGCATTTT.

V gene TRBV10-3 combines with J gene TRBJ2-7, with D maybe TRBD1 (6 bases). Germline CDR1 ENHRY, CDR2 SYGVKD. V was trimmed by 6 bases and J by 5 bases, leaving 14 bases between them. The CDR3 length is 13 residues. This chain's CDR3 is CAISYREAHEQYF. DNA of the CDR3: TGTGCCATCAGCTACAGGGAAGCCCACGAGCAGTACTTC.

The CDR3 here is CASSGAGGEAFF. CDR3 bases: TGTGCCAGCAGCGGGGCGGGGGGAGAAGCTTTCTTT. The V call is TRBV5-8, the J call TRBJ1-1; a possible D gene is TRBD1 (5 bases). Germline V gene data show CDR1 as SGHTS and CDR2 as YDEGEE. The CDR3 spans 12 residues. The V and J ends lost 4 bases and 8 bases respectively, with 12 bases between them. The whole variable domain, filled in from reference TRBV5-8 and TRBJ1-1, reads EAGVTQSPTHLIKTRGQQATLRCSPISGHTSVYWYQQALGLGLQFLLWYDEGEERNRGNFPPRFSGRQFPNYSSELNVNALELEDSALYLCASSGAGGEAFFGQGTRLTVV.

The CDR3 DNA is TGTGCCAGCAGTTCACGCCGGGACAGGGGTGAAAAACTGTTTTTT. This sequence encodes CASSSRRDRGEKLFF. The V and J genes are TRBV5-6 and TRBJ1-4; 10 nucleotides align to TRBD1. The V segment lost 5 bases and the J segment 7 bases; nucleotides outside the gene matches: 8. The germline gives CDR1 SGHDT, CDR2 YYEEEE. The CDR3 has 15 residues.

V is TRBV28 and J is TRBJ1-1; no firm D call. The germline gives CDR1 MDHEN, CDR2 SYDVKM. This CDR3 is built from 13 residues. V lost 6 bases to trimming and J lost 1 base, with 9 bases between them. CDR3 in amino acids: CASSSPTNTEAFF. CDR3 DNA: TGTGCCAGCAGCAGTCCCACGAACACTGAAGCTTTCTTT.

The V and J genes are TRBV7-2 and TRBJ2-1; D is possibly TRBD1 (6 bases). Germline V gene sequence: CDR1 SGHTA, CDR2 FQGNSA. The CDR3 is 14 residues long. Trimming removed 8 bases at V and 2 bases at J, with 13 bases between. The DNA of the CDR3 is TGTGCCAGCTCGAGGGACAAGGCCTACAATGAGCAGTTCTTC. Encoded protein: CASSRDKAYNEQFF.

This chain connects TRBV11-2 to TRBJ2-3; TRBD2 agrees at 7 bases. J lost 2 bases, V lost 5 bases, and 10 bases had no gene match. The germline gives CDR1 SGHAT, CDR2 FQNNGV. CDR3 length: 16 residues. The CDR3 loop is CASSPLRESATDTQYF. CDR3 sequence (DNA): TGTGCCAGCAGCCCCCTGCGGGAGAGTGCCACAGATACGCAGTATTTT. The whole variable domain, remainder taken from reference TRBV11-2 and TRBJ2-3, is EAGVAQSPRYKIIEKRQSVAFWCNPISGHATLYWYQQILGQGPKLLIQFQNNGVVDDSQLPKDRFSAERLKGVDSTLKIQPAKLEDSAVYLCASSPLRESATDTQYFGPGTRLTVL.

The genes are TRBV6-4 and TRBJ2-6, with D hard to call. CDR3 length: 17 amino acids. The germline CDR1 and CDR2 sequences are MRHNA and SNTAGT. The V gene lost 6 bases and the J gene lost 0 bases, with 15 bases spanning the gap. The CDR3 sequence: CASSPGLASSGANVLTF. CDR3 DNA sequence: TGTGCCAGCAGCCCCGGGTTGGCGTCCTCTGGGGCCAACGTCCTGACTTTC.

The V and J genes are TRBV5-1 and TRBJ2-3, with D maybe TRBD2 (6 bases). V lost 4 bases and J lost 0, with 12 bases in between. Germline CDR1 SGHRS, CDR2 YFSETQ. The CDR3 covers 15 residues. The CDR3 sequence is CASSLGTVSTDTQYF. The CDR3, as DNA: TGCGCCAGCAGCCTCGGGACTGTCAGCACAGATACGCAGTATTTT.

V gene TRBV28 combines with J gene TRBJ2-3; 7 bases agree with TRBD2. Germline loops: CDR1 MDHEN, CDR2 SYDVKM. This CDR3 has 14 amino acids. V shed 5 bases and J 2 bases; nucleotides not matched to a gene: 4. This chain's CDR3 is CASSLSGFTDTQYF. CDR3 bases: TGTGCCAGCAGTCTTAGCGGGTTCACAGATACGCAGTATTTT.

The chain has TRBV24-1 and TRBJ2-2, with 8 bases that match TRBD2. The CDR3 is made up of 16 amino acids. J gave up 0 bases and V 3 bases, and 2 bases lay outside the gene matches. Germline loops: CDR1 KGHDR, CDR2 SFDVKD. The CDR3 loop reads CATSDAGLANTGELFF. As DNA, the CDR3 is TGTGCCACCAGTGATGCGGGACTAGCGAACACCGGGGAGCTGTTTTTT.

In its sample, this clone was seen a few times. The chain recombines TRBV7-9 with TRBJ1-5; 9 nucleotides line up with TRBD1. Germline assignment: CDR1 SEHNR and CDR2 FQNEAQ (reference sequence). This CDR3 comprises 19 residues. J was trimmed by 0 bases and V by 1 base; bases with no gene match: 10. CDR3 residues: CASSLELTGGAYSNQPQHF. The CDR3 DNA sequence: TGTGCCAGCAGCTTAGAGCTGACAGGGGGGGCTTATAGCAATCAGCCCCAGCATTTT.

The CDR3 loop reads CASNVADQGTLTGYTF. DNA of the CDR3: TGTGCCAGTAACGTTGCGGATCAGGGGACGTTGACAGGCTACACCTTC. J is TRBJ1-2 and V is TRBV19, with D tentatively TRBD1 (6 bases). This CDR3 has 16 residues. The V gene's germline CDR1 is LNHDA and CDR2 SQIVND (reference sequence). V lost 7 bases, J lost 8 bases, and 26 bases lay in between.

The chain has TRBV15 and TRBJ1-2; 8 nucleotides align to TRBD1. Trimming removed 3 bases from V and 8 bases from J; junction bases left unmatched: 11. CDR3 length: 15 amino acids. Germline V CDR1 and CDR2: LNHNV, YYDKDF (reference sequence). CDR3 loop: CATSSMDREGRGYTF. CDR3 nucleotides: TGTGCCACCAGCAGTATGGACAGGGAGGGACGGGGCTACACCTTC.

The chain combines TRBV6-1 with TRBJ2-3; D gene unclear. The V gene lost 3 bases and the J gene lost 10 bases, with 8 bases spanning the gap. This CDR3 is 11 amino acids long. The germline gives CDR1 MNHNS, CDR2 SASEGT. This chain's CDR3 is CASSERESQYF. In DNA form, the CDR3 reads TGTGCCAGCAGTGAGAGAGAGTCGCAGTATTTT.

The V and J genes are TRBV6-2 or TRBV6-3 and TRBJ2-6; D might be TRBD1 (6 bases). Trimming took 2 bases from V and 0 from J, leaving 20 bases between them. This CDR3 has 20 amino acids. Germline V gives CDR1 MNHEY, CDR2 SVGEGT. CDR3 region: CASSYTSTGIPFSGANVLTF. In nucleotides, the CDR3 is TGTGCCAGCAGTTACACCTCAACAGGGATACCGTTCTCTGGGGCCAACGTCCTGACTTTC.

This clone was seen a handful of times. V is TRBV6-5 and J is TRBJ2-2, with D maybe TRBD2 (6 bases). CDR1 and CDR2 (germline): MNHEY, SVGAGI. This CDR3 is built from 14 residues. The ends were cut back, 2 bases at V and 5 bases at J, with 9 bases in the middle. The CDR3, as DNA: TGTGCCAGCAGTTACGGAGGGGTTACCGGGGAGCTGTTTTTT. Protein product: CASSYGGVTGELFF.

The chain carries TRBV28 and TRBJ2-7; a weak D match, TRBD1 (6 bases). The germline CDR1 and CDR2 sequences are MDHEN and SYDVKM. The CDR3 has 14 residues. Trimming pared 5 bases from V and 4 bases from J, leaving 15 bases between. The CDR3 loop is CASSTTGYSYEQYF. The CDR3 DNA follows: TGTGCCAGCAGTACCACAGGGTATAGTTACGAGCAGTACTTC.

The CDR3 spells CASSSTGGNYGYTF. As DNA, the CDR3 is TGTGCCAGCAGTTCAACAGGGGGCAACTATGGCTACACCTTC. The chain links TRBV27 to TRBJ1-2; TRBD1 matches at 9 bases. The trim removed 4 bases at V and 2 bases at J, leaving 2 bases unmatched. Germline assignment: CDR1 MNHEY and CDR2 SMNVEV (reference sequence). The CDR3 runs 14 residues.

This clone was picked up one time. The chain joins TRBV25-1 to TRBJ1-2, with 8 bases that match TRBD1. Trimming removed 6 bases from V and 5 bases from J; junction bases left unmatched: 11. The V gene's germline CDR1 is MGHDK and CDR2 SYGVNS. The CDR3 covers 15 residues. The CDR3 loop reads CASRAARGRGYGYTF. CDR3 DNA sequence: TGTGCCAGCAGAGCTGCCAGGGGGCGCGGTTATGGCTACACCTTC.

The chain uses TRBV5-1 and TRBJ2-7; TRBD1 matches 8 bases. Trimming cost V 5 bases and J 3 bases; bases outside gene matches: 22. CDR1 SGHRS and CDR2 YFSETQ come from the germline V gene. The length of the CDR3 is 19 residues. The CDR3: CASRKNWETGAPFGYEQYF. The CDR3, as DNA: TGCGCCAGCAGGAAGAATTGGGAGACAGGGGCCCCTTTTGGCTACGAGCAGTACTTC.

This clone has more than one count but fewer than ten. The J gene is TRBJ1-5, the V gene TRBV20-1; 9 bases match TRBD1. Germline values: CDR1 DFQATT, CDR2 SNEGSKA (reference sequence). The CDR3 totals 14 residues. J was trimmed by 4 bases and V by 3 bases; bases with no gene match: 4. CDR3 sequence (DNA): TGCAGTGCTAGTCTCGGACAGGGGAATCAGCCCCAGCATTTT. This sequence encodes CSASLGQGNQPQHF.

The sample holds one count of this clone. This sequence joins TRBV28 and TRBJ2-7, with 11 bases that match TRBD1. Germline loops: CDR1 MDHEN, CDR2 SYDVKM. The CDR3 length is 16 residues. V trimming: 2 bases; J trimming: 5 bases; junction bases outside the gene matches: 8. CDR3 protein: CASSLGTGQGVDEQYF. The CDR3 coding sequence is TGTGCCAGCAGTTTAGGAACGGGACAGGGGGTTGACGAGCAGTACTTC.